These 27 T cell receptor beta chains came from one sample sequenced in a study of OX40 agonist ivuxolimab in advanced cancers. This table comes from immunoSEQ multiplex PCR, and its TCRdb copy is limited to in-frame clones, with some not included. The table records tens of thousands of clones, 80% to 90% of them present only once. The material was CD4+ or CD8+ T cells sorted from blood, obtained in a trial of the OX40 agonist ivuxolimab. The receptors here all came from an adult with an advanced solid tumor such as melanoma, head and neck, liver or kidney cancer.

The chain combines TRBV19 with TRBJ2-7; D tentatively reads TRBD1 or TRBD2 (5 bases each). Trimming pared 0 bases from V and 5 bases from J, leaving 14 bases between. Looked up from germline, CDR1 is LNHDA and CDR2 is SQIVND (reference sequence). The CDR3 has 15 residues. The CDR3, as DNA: TGTGCCAGTAGTATAGAGCATCATTTGGGACACGAGCAGTACTTC. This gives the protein CASSIEHHLGHEQYF. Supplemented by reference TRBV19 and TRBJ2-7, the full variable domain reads DGGITQSPKYLFRKEGQNVTLSCEQNLNHDAMYWYRQDPGQGLRLIYYSQIVNDFQKGDIAEGYSVSREKKESFPLTVTSAQKNPTAFYLCASSIEHHLGHEQYFGPGTRLTVT.

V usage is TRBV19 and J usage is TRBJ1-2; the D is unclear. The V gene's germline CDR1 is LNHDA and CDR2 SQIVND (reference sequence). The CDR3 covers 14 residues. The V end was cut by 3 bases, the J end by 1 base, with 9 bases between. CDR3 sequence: CASSMQAGNYGYTF. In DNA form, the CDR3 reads TGTGCCAGTAGTATGCAGGCGGGTAACTATGGCTACACCTTC.

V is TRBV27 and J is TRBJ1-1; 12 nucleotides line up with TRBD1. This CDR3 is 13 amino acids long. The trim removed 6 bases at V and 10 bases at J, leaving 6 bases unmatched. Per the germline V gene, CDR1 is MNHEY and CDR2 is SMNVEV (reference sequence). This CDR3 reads CASRGQGAAGAFF. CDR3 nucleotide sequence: TGTGCCAGCAGGGGACAGGGGGCCGCTGGAGCTTTCTTT.

The CDR3 spells CASSDPYPDTQYF. DNA for the CDR3: TGCGCCAGCAGTGACCCTTATCCCGATACGCAGTATTTT. The chain has TRBV10-1 and TRBJ2-3; D is ambiguous. The V end was cut by 3 bases, the J end by 6 bases, with 10 bases between. This CDR3 is built from 13 residues. Germline assignment: CDR1 WNHNN and CDR2 SYGVQD (reference sequence).

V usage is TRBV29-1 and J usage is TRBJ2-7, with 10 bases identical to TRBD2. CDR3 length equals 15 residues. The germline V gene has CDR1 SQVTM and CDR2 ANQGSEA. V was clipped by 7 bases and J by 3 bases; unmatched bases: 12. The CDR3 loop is CSATGLAETHYEQYF. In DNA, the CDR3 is TGCAGCGCCACCGGACTAGCGGAGACCCACTACGAGCAGTACTTC.

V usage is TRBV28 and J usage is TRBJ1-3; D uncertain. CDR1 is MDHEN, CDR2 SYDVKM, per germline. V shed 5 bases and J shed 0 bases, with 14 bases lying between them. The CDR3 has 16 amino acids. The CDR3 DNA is TGTGCCAGCAGTCTTTCGGGTACCCTCTCTGGAAACACCATATATTTT. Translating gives CASSLSGTLSGNTIYF.

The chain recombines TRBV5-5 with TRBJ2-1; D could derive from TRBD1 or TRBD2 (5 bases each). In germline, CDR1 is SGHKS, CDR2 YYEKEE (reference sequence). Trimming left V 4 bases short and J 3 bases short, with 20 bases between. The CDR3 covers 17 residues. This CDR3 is CASSLEPGHTFYNEQFF. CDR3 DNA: TGTGCCAGCAGCCTGGAGCCGGGGCACACCTTCTACAATGAGCAGTTCTTC.

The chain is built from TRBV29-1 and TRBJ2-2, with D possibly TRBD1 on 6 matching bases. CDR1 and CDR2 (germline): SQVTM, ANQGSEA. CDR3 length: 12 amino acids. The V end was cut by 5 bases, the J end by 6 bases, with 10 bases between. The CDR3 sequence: CSVIQGPGELFF. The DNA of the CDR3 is TGCAGCGTTATACAGGGTCCCGGGGAGCTGTTTTTT.

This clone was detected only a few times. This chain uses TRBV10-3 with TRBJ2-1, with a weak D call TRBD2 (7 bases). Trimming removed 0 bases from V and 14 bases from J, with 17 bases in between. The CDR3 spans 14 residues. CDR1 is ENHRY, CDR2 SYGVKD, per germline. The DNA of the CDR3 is TGTGCCATCAGTGAGTCAACGGGGGGCCTCCCCGAGTTCTTC. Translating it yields CAISESTGGLPEFF.

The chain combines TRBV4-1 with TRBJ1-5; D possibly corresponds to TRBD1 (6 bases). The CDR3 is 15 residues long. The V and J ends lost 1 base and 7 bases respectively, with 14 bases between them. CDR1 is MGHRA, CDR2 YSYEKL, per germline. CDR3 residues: CASSQVSGVEQPQHF. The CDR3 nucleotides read TGCGCCAGCAGCCAAGTATCAGGGGTCGAACAGCCCCAGCATTTT.

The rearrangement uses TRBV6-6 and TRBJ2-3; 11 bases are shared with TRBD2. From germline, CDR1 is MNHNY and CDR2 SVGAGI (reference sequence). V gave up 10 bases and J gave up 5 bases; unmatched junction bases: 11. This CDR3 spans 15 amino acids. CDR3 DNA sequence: TGTGCCAATGGGGCTAGCGGGGGGCCGGGAGATACGCAGTATTTT. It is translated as CANGASGGPGDTQYF.

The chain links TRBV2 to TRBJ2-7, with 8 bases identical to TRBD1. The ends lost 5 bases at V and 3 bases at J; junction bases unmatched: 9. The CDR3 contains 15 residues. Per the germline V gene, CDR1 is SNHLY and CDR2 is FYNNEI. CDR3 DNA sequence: TGTGCCAGCAGTCCTCGGACAGGGCTCAACTACGAGCAGTACTTC. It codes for CASSPRTGLNYEQYF.

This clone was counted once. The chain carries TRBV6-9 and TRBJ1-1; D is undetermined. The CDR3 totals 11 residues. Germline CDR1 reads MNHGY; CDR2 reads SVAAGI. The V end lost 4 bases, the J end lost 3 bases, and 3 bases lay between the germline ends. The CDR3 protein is CASSSYTEAFF. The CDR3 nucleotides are TGTGCCAGCAGTTCCTACACTGAAGCTTTCTTT.

The CDR3 reads CASSFGTGYSPTGYEQYF. The CDR3 DNA sequence: TGTGCCAGCAGCTTCGGGACAGGGTACTCCCCCACCGGGTACGAGCAGTACTTC. The V gene is TRBV5-6, the J gene TRBJ2-7; 9 positions match TRBD1. The CDR3 loop spans 18 amino acids. V lost 2 bases and J lost 4; bases outside the gene matches: 16. Germline-derived CDR1 and CDR2 are SGHDT and YYEEEE.

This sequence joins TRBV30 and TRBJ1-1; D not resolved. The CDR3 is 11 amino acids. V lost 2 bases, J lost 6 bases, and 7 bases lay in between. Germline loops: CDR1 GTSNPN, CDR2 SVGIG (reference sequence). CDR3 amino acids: CAWSRVSEAFF. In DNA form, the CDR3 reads TGTGCCTGGAGTCGGGTCTCTGAAGCTTTCTTT.

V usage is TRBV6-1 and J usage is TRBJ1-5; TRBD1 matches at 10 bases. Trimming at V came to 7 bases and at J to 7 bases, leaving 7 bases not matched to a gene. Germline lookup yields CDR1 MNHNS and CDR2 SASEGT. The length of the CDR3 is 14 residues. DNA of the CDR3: TGTGCCAGCATCCTGGACAGGGGGGGACAGCCCCAGCATTTT. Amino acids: CASILDRGGQPQHF.

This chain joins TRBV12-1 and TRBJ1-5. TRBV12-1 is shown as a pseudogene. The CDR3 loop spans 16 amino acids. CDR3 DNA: TGTGCCAGCAGCTGGGGGGGACAACTTAGCAATCAGCCCCAGCATTTT. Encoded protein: CASSWGGQLSNQPQHF.

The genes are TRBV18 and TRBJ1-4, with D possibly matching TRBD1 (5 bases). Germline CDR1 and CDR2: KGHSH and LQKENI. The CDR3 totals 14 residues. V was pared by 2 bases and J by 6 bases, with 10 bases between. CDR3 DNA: TGTGCCAGCTCACCAGGGGCCCGAGATGAAAAACTGTTTTTT. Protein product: CASSPGARDEKLFF. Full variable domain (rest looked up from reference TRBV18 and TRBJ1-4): NAGVMQNPRHLVRRRGQEARLRCSPMKGHSHVYWYRQLPEEGLKFMVYLQKENIIDESGMPKERFSAEFPKEGPSILRIQQVVRGDSAAYFCASSPGARDEKLFFGSGTQLSVL.

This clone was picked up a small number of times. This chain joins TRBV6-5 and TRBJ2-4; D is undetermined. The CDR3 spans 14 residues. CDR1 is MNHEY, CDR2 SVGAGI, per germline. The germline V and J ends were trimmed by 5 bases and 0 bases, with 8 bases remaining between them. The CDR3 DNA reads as TGTGCCAGCAGTCCTTCGTTAGCCAAAAACATTCAGTACTTC. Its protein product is CASSPSLAKNIQYF.

The CDR3: CASSAGLLNEQFF. The CDR3 bases are TGTGCCAGCAGCGCCGGACTACTCAATGAGCAGTTCTTC. The chain carries TRBV7-9 and TRBJ2-1; D possibly corresponds to TRBD2 (6 bases). The germline CDR1 and CDR2 sequences are SEHNR and FQNEAQ (reference sequence). The CDR3 runs 13 residues. V shed 5 bases and J shed 6 bases, with 11 bases lying between them.

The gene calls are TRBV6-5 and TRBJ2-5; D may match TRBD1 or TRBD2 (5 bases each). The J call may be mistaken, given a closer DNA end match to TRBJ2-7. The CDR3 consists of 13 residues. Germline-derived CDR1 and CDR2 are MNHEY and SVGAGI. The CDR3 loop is CASSGGDYYEQYF. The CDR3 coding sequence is TGTGCCAGCAGTGGGGGAGATTACTACGAGCAGTACTTC.

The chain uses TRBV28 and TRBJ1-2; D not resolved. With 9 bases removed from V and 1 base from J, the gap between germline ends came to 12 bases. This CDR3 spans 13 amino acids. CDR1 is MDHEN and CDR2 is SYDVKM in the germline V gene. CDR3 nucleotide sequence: TGTGCCAGTTCTGGTGGGGTTAACTATGGCTACACCTTC. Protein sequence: CASSGGVNYGYTF.

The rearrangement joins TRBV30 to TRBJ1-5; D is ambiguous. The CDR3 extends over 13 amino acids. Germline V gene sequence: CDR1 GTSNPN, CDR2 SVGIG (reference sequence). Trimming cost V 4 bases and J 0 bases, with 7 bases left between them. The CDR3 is CAWTLDSNQPQHF. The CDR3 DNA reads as TGTGCCTGGACATTGGATAGCAATCAGCCCCAGCATTTT.

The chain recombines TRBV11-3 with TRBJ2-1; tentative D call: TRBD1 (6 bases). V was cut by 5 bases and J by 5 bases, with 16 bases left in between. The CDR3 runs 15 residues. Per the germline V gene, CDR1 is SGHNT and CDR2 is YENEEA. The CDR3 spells CASSARGWGNNEQFF. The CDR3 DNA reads TGTGCCAGCAGCGCCAGGGGATGGGGGAACAATGAGCAGTTCTTC.

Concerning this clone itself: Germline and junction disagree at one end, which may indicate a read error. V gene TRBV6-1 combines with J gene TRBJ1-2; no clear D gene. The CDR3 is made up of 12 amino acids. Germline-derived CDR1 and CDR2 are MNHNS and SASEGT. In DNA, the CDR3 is TGTGCCCGCATCAGTGGGGTATATGGCGACACCTTC. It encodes CARISGVYGDTF.

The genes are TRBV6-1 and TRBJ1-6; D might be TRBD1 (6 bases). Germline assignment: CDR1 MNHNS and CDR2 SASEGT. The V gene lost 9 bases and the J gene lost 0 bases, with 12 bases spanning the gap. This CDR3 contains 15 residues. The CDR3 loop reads CASNRASSYNSPLHF. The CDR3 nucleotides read TGTGCCAGTAACAGGGCCTCCTCCTATAATTCACCCCTCCACTTT.

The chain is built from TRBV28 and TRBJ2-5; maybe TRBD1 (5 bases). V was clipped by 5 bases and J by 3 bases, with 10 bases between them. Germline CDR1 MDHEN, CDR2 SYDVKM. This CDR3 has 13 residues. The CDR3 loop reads CASSIGAKETQYF. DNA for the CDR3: TGTGCCAGCAGTATTGGGGCCAAAGAGACCCAGTACTTC.